The clone carrying this T cell receptor (beta chain) was counted only a few times. Its antigen is not known. Patients were excluded for uncontrolled infection, other autoimmune disease, pregnancy or lactation. This sample holds PBMCs from less than 11 ml fresh peripheral blood. This record belongs to a study of T cells in Graves' hyperthyroidism and ophthalmopathy. Regarding the study as a whole: From stable hyperthyroidism, ophthalmopathy was set apart by a 13 V-J model.

The investigators amplified TCR beta CDR3 regions from RNA transcripts. Using the HTBI primer set, a first-round RT-PCR was run on the TCR CDR3. TCRdb processed the multiplex PCR reads anew with MiXCR; each CDR3 protein has one entry. The profile shows roughly 380,000 distinct CDR3 sequences, roughly 13% of them singletons. V trimming: 4 bases; J trimming: 12 bases; junction bases outside the gene matches: 8. The CDR3 consists of 13 residues. The germline V gene encodes CDR1 SEHNR and CDR2 FQNEAQ (reference sequence). The chain is built from TRBV7-9 and TRBJ1-4; 7 bases line up with TRBD1. The TCR was taken from a woman between 18 and 30 years old with Graves' hyperthyroidism. The sample was blood. Written as DNA, the CDR3 is TGTGCCAGCAGCTCATCTACCGACAGGGAACTGTTTTTT. Residues: CASSSSTDRELFF.